This T cell receptor (beta chain) appears in the sequencing data of a study of technical replicates of blood from several donors. This table comes from immunoSEQ multiplex PCR, and its TCRdb copy is limited to in-frame clones, with some not included. The table has approximately 51,000 clones, roughly 93% seen once; the top ten hold about 3.9%. Germline V lookup: CDR1 PRHDT, CDR2 FYEKMQ (reference sequence). The CDR3 is 16 residues long. V gave up 4 bases and J gave up 5 bases; unmatched junction bases: 11. Sample: PBMCs. This TCR was recovered from a human donor in good health. Some clones in this sample may be carry-over from other donors' samples. V is TRBV13 and J is TRBJ2-1; 7 positions match TRBD2. CDR3 sequence: CASSSVGGEGNNEQFF. As DNA, the CDR3 is TGTGCCAGCAGCTCGGTGGGAGGGGAAGGGAACAATGAGCAGTTCTTC. Complete variable domain (other parts from reference TRBV13 and TRBJ2-1): AAGVIQSPRHLIKEKRETATLKCYPIPRHDTVYWYQQGPGQDPQFLISFYEKMQSDKGSIPDRFSAQQFSDYHSELNMSSLELGDSALYFCASSSVGGEGNNEQFFGPGTRLTVL.